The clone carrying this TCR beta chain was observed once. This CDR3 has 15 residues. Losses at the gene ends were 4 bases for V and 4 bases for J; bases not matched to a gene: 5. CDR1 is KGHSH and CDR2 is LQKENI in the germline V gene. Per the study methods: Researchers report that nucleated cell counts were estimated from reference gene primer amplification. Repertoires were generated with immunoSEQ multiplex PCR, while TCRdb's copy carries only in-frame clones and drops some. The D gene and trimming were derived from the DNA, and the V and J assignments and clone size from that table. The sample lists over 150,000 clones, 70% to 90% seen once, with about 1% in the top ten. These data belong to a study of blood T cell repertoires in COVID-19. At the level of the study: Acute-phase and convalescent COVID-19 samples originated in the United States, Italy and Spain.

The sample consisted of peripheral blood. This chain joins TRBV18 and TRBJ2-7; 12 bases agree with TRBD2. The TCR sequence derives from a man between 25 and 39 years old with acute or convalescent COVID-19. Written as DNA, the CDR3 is TGTGCCAGCTCACGCCCGGGACTAGCGGGTTACGAGCAGTACTTC. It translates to CASSRPGLAGYEQYF.